These 29 T cell receptor beta chains share one sample of origin, sequenced in a study of shared clonotypes between healthy human individuals. Assay: immunoSEQ multiplex PCR; the TCRdb copy retains only in-frame clones and omits some. Here the sample spans under 850,000 clones, roughly 72% being singletons. Input material: memory CD4+ T cells sorted from blood. Regarding subset: CD45RA-negative fraction. These TCRs come from a woman aged 30 to 39 in good health.

This chain links TRBV5-4 with TRBJ1-2; tentatively, D is TRBD1 (5 bases). From germline, CDR1 is SGHNT and CDR2 YYREEE (reference sequence). CDR3 size: 14 residues. V was trimmed by 0 bases and J by 3 bases, leaving 9 bases between them. The CDR3, as DNA: TGTGCCAGCAGCTTGGGGAGACAGTACTATGGCTACACCTTC. This encodes CASSLGRQYYGYTF.

V is TRBV5-4 and J is TRBJ2-1, with 8 nucleotides matching TRBD1. Looked up from germline, CDR1 is SGHNT and CDR2 is YYREEE (reference sequence). Trimming took 5 bases from V and 5 from J; bases not matched to a gene: 9. This CDR3 contains 15 residues. The CDR3 DNA sequence: TGTGCCAGCAGTCCCCGACAGGGGCTGGACAATGAGCAGTTCTTC. It translates to CASSPRQGLDNEQFF.

V usage is TRBV18 and J usage is TRBJ2-7; 9 bases align to TRBD2. The CDR3 loop spans 16 amino acids. Germline V gives CDR1 KGHSH, CDR2 LQKENI. V lost 2 bases and J lost 7; bases outside the gene matches: 12. The CDR3 DNA follows: TGTGCCAGCTCACCAATGGAGGCTAGCGGGACGGGAGAGCAGTACTTC. It codes for CASSPMEASGTGEQYF.

V usage is TRBV19 and J usage is TRBJ2-1, with 7 positions matching TRBD2. V shed 2 bases and J 7 bases; nucleotides not matched to a gene: 11. The CDR3 has 16 residues. Looked up from germline, CDR1 is LNHDA and CDR2 is SQIVND (reference sequence). The CDR3 nucleotides read TGTGCCAGTAGTATAAGTCTGGGAGGGTTGAAAAATGAGCAGTTCTTC. Translating gives CASSISLGGLKNEQFF.

The chain carries TRBV11-2 and TRBJ2-3; the D gene is possibly TRBD1 (6 bases). The CDR3 spans 14 residues. Between the trimmed V and J ends, which lost 6 bases and 8 bases, there was a span of 18 bases. Germline V gives CDR1 SGHAT, CDR2 FQNNGV. The CDR3 reads CASRDLGGVGTQYF. The CDR3 DNA is TGTGCCAGCAGAGACCTAGGGGGAGTGGGTACGCAGTATTTT.

This clone was seen a single time. The rearrangement links TRBV6-6 to TRBJ1-2; D gene unclear. There are 12 residues in the CDR3. V shed 2 bases and J shed 6 bases, with 7 bases lying between them. Germline V gives CDR1 MNHNY, CDR2 SVGAGI (reference sequence). This CDR3 reads CASSYSQNGYTF. The CDR3 DNA follows: TGTGCCAGCAGTTACAGCCAGAATGGCTACACCTTC.

This clone was observed a handful of times. V and J are TRBV5-6 and TRBJ1-5; TRBD1 agrees at 9 bases. V trimming: 4 bases; J trimming: 7 bases; junction bases outside the gene matches: 9. CDR3 length equals 15 residues. Germline CDR1 SGHDT, CDR2 YYEEEE. The CDR3 reads CASSKGQGSLQPQHF. CDR3 in DNA: TGTGCCAGCAGCAAGGGACAGGGCTCATTGCAGCCCCAGCATTTT.

CDR3: CASSKWTGGVVNEQFF. The CDR3 region has the DNA TGTGCCAGCAGCAAATGGACAGGGGGGGTTGTAAATGAGCAGTTCTTC. V and J are TRBV7-9 and TRBJ2-1; TRBD1 agrees at 10 bases. CDR1 is SEHNR and CDR2 is FQNEAQ in the germline V gene (reference sequence). V was pared by 5 bases and J by 7 bases, with 11 bases of the junction left unmatched. The CDR3 consists of 16 residues.

The CDR3 reads CASSGTSGNWEQFF. CDR3 bases: TGTGCCAGCAGCGGGACTAGCGGGAATTGGGAGCAGTTCTTC. This rearrangement joins TRBV28 to TRBJ2-1; 13 bases align to TRBD2. J gave up 10 bases and V 6 bases, and 6 bases lay outside the gene matches. Germline V CDR1 and CDR2: MDHEN, SYDVKM. The CDR3 covers 14 residues.

The chain recombines TRBV11-2 with TRBJ2-7; 7 bases match TRBD2. Germline V gives CDR1 SGHAT, CDR2 FQNNGV. Losses at the gene ends were 3 bases for V and 2 bases for J; bases not matched to a gene: 13. The CDR3 consists of 17 residues. The CDR3 DNA reads as TGTGCCAGCAGCTTGGGTAGCTGGGGGGGACGGACCTACGAGCAGTACTTC. Amino acids: CASSLGSWGGRTYEQYF.

CDR3 coding DNA: TGTGCCAGCAGCCCACGACAGTACGGGGAGCTGTTTTTT. It encodes CASSPRQYGELFF. The chain is built from TRBV7-6 and TRBJ2-2, with D perhaps TRBD1 (5 bases). The germline gives CDR1 SGHVS, CDR2 FNYEAQ. The ends were cut back, 5 bases at V and 7 bases at J, with 11 bases in the middle. The CDR3 totals 13 residues.

This clone was detected many times. Other DNA sequences from this sample encode an identical CDR3 as well. The genes are TRBV11-2 and TRBJ2-3; no clear D gene. V dropped 5 bases and J dropped 2 bases, with 5 bases sitting between them. CDR3 length: 12 residues. The germline CDR1 and CDR2 sequences are SGHAT and FQNNGV. The CDR3 nucleotides read TGTGCCAGCAGCCCCTACACAGATACGCAGTATTTT. It translates to CASSPYTDTQYF.

The CDR3, as DNA: TGTGCCAGCAAGGGGGCCCCAGAAATACTTAAGCAAGAGACCCAGTACTTC. It translates to CASKGAPEILKQETQYF. V usage is TRBV7-9 and J usage is TRBJ2-5; 7 nucleotides line up with TRBD1. Germline V gives CDR1 SEHNR, CDR2 FQNEAQ (reference sequence). V shed 7 bases and J 2 bases; nucleotides not matched to a gene: 16. The CDR3 sequence is 17 residues long.

The chain uses TRBV7-9 and TRBJ2-1; D is uncertain. CDR3 length: 15 residues. The germline V gene has CDR1 SEHNR and CDR2 FQNEAQ (reference sequence). Trimming removed 1 base at V and 0 bases at J, with 7 bases between. The CDR3 bases are TGTGCCAGCAGCTTAGTGAGGAGCTCCTACAATGAGCAGTTCTTC. It is translated as CASSLVRSSYNEQFF.

J is TRBJ2-5 and V is TRBV19; 9 positions agree with TRBD2. CDR3 length: 15 residues. From germline, CDR1 is LNHDA and CDR2 SQIVND (reference sequence). The J segment lost 5 bases and the V segment lost 10 bases, leaving 14 bases of the junction unmatched. The DNA for the CDR3 is TGTGCCACCGCTCGACTAGCGGAGGGGGGGGAGACCCAGTACTTC. This gives the protein CATARLAEGGETQYF.

The CDR3 loop is CASSSRTGGSTGELFF. CDR3 bases: TGTGCCAGCAGCTCAAGGACAGGGGGCTCTACCGGGGAGCTGTTTTTT. V gene TRBV7-9 combines with J gene TRBJ2-2; TRBD1 matches 11 bases. Germline CDR1 reads SEHNR; CDR2 reads FQNEAQ (reference sequence). CDR3 length: 16 amino acids. V was clipped by 4 bases and J by 5 bases; unmatched bases: 6.

The J gene is TRBJ2-1, the V gene TRBV11-1; 8 bases line up with TRBD2. This CDR3 contains 14 residues. Germline V gives CDR1 SGHAT, CDR2 FQDESV (reference sequence). Trimming removed 1 base from V and 6 bases from J; junction bases left unmatched: 2. The CDR3 here is CASSLGREVNEQFF. The CDR3 bases are TGTGCCAGCAGCTTAGGGCGGGAGGTCAATGAGCAGTTCTTC.

The CDR3 here is CASSQPAGRNIQYF. The CDR3 DNA reads as TGCGCCAGCAGCCAACCGGCAGGGAGGAACATTCAGTACTTC. The chain recombines TRBV4-1 with TRBJ2-4, with D tentatively TRBD2 (6 bases). The CDR3 has 14 amino acids. Per germline, CDR1 MGHRA and CDR2 YSYEKL. V was pared by 2 bases and J by 7 bases, with 12 bases between.

The chain is built from TRBV6-5 and TRBJ2-7; 7 nucleotides align to TRBD1. The CDR3 consists of 15 residues. Germline V CDR1 and CDR2: MNHEY, SVGAGI. The V segment lost 2 bases and the J segment 1 base; nucleotides outside the gene matches: 5. The CDR3 coding sequence is TGTGCCAGCAGTTACGCAGCACAGGGGTCCTACGAGCAGTACTTC. Its translation: CASSYAAQGSYEQYF.

This clone was seen only a few times. The V and J genes are TRBV5-4 and TRBJ2-7; D might be TRBD1 (5 bases). Germline V gene sequence: CDR1 SGHNT, CDR2 YYREEE (reference sequence). The CDR3 contains 12 residues. V gave up 4 bases and J gave up 5 bases, with 10 bases separating them. The CDR3, as DNA: TGTGCCAGCAGCCCCGGACAAGACGAGCAGTACTTC. Amino acid sequence: CASSPGQDEQYF.

This chain uses TRBV28 with TRBJ2-7, with D uncertain. The CDR3 runs to 16 residues. Germline-derived CDR1 and CDR2 are MDHEN and SYDVKM. V lost 1 base to trimming and J lost 3 bases, with 16 bases between them. The DNA of the CDR3 is TGTGCCAGCAGTTTATCCCGCCGAGGACCATACTACGAGCAGTACTTC. It encodes CASSLSRRGPYYEQYF.

The chain combines TRBV6-5 with TRBJ1-2; D perhaps matches TRBD1 (5 bases). CDR3 length equals 16 residues. V lost 2 bases and J lost 2, with 15 bases in between. The germline CDR1 and CDR2 sequences are MNHEY and SVGAGI. This CDR3 reads CASSYGHHDGNYGYTF. The CDR3 region has the DNA TGTGCCAGCAGTTACGGACACCACGACGGAAACTATGGCTACACCTTC.

V gene TRBV7-3 combines with J gene TRBJ2-1; 12 bases map to TRBD2. The germline gives CDR1 SGHTA, CDR2 FQGTGA. This CDR3 region has 15 residues. The junction had 8 bases not matched to a gene; V was cut back by 5 bases and J by 9 bases. The CDR3 protein is CASSAGLAGRGEQFF. CDR3 sequence (DNA): TGTGCCAGCAGCGCCGGACTAGCGGGGCGCGGTGAGCAGTTCTTC.

The chain recombines TRBV20-1 with TRBJ1-2; weak D call: TRBD1 (6 bases). V shed 5 bases and J shed 6 bases, with 10 bases lying between them. Germline V gives CDR1 DFQATT, CDR2 SNEGSKA (reference sequence). This CDR3 has 11 residues. Here the CDR3 DNA reads TGCAGTGCTCAGACAGGAAATGGCTACACCTTC. Protein: CSAQTGNGYTF.

The chain couples TRBV5-6 to TRBJ1-2; D gene ambiguous. This CDR3 is 14 amino acids long. Deletions cut 3 bases from V and 1 base from J, with 10 bases between. In germline, CDR1 is SGHDT, CDR2 YYEEEE. The CDR3 region is CASSSVTGNYGYTF. For the CDR3, the DNA is TGTGCCAGCAGCTCAGTTACGGGTAACTATGGCTACACCTTC. Together with reference TRBV5-6 and TRBJ1-2, the CDR3 gives the full variable domain: DAGVTQSPTHLIKTRGQQVTLRCSPKSGHDTVSWYQQALGQGPQFIFQYYEEEERQRGNFPDRFSGHQFPNYSSELNVNALLLGDSALYLCASSSVTGNYGYTFGSGTRLTVV.

The V gene is TRBV6-4, the J gene TRBJ1-5, with D tentatively TRBD1 (5 bases). The CDR3 loop spans 13 amino acids. Per germline, CDR1 MRHNA and CDR2 SNTAGT. V was cut by 4 bases and J by 5 bases, with 9 bases left in between. The CDR3 spells CASSAGFDQPQHF. The CDR3 nucleotides are TGTGCCAGCAGTGCAGGGTTTGATCAGCCCCAGCATTTT.

The chain links TRBV6-5 to TRBJ2-7, with a weak D call TRBD1 (5 bases). The V gene's germline CDR1 is MNHEY and CDR2 SVGAGI. The CDR3 covers 13 residues. Deletions cut 5 bases from V and 3 bases from J, with 11 bases between. The CDR3 spells CASSPQQDYEQYF. The CDR3, as DNA: TGTGCCAGCAGTCCTCAACAGGACTACGAGCAGTACTTC.

The chain carries TRBV18 and TRBJ2-5; TRBD1 agrees at 9 bases. The CDR3 is 16 amino acids. V lost 3 bases to trimming and J lost 4 bases; unmatched junction nucleotides: 9. In germline, CDR1 is KGHSH, CDR2 LQKENI. The CDR3 coding sequence is TGTGCCAGCTCACCGGGGACCGGGACAGGGATAGAGACCCAGTACTTC. Protein: CASSPGTGTGIETQYF. Combining the CDR3 with reference TRBV18 and TRBJ2-5 gives the whole variable domain NAGVMQNPRHLVRRRGQEARLRCSPMKGHSHVYWYRQLPEEGLKFMVYLQKENIIDESGMPKERFSAEFPKEGPSILRIQQVVRGDSAAYFCASSPGTGTGIETQYFGPGTRLLVL.

The CDR3 reads CASSRLASDTGELFF. CDR3 DNA: TGTGCCAGCTCACGACTAGCTAGTGACACCGGGGAGCTGTTTTTT. V gene TRBV18 combines with J gene TRBJ2-2, with 7 bases fitting TRBD2. Trimming took 4 bases from V and 3 from J; bases not matched to a gene: 5. The CDR3 loop spans 15 amino acids. Germline V gene data show CDR1 as KGHSH and CDR2 as LQKENI.